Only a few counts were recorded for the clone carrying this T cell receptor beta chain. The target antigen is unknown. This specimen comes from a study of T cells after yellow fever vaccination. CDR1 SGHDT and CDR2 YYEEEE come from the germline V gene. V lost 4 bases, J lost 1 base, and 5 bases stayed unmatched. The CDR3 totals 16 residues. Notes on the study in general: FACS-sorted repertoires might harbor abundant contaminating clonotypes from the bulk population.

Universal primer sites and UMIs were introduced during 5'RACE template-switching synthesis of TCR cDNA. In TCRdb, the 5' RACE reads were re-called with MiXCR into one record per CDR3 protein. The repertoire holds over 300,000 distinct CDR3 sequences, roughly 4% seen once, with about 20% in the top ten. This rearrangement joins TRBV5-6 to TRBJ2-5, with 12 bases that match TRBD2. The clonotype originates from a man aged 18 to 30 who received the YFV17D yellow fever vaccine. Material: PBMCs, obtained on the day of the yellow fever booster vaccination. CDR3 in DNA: TGTGCCAGCAGCCGTCGACTAGCGGGGGCCCAAGAGACCCAGTACTTC. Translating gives CASSRRLAGAQETQYF.